Listed below are T cell receptor beta chains from one sample, sequenced in a study of blood T cell repertoires in COVID-19. Generated by immunoSEQ multiplex PCR, the TCRdb table keeps only in-frame clones and is missing some. The table lists 95,000 to 130,000 clones, around four fifths of them singletons, with approximately 7% in the top ten. Sequenced material: peripheral blood. These receptors all come from a man between 65 and 85 years old with active or convalescent COVID-19. Both conserved end residues are part of each CDR3. Each record gives: CDR3 DNA, CDR3 protein, J gene, D gene, V gene, clone size. A D gene is named only where the DNA matches it firmly. The size field is filled for only some rows; it gives once, few, many or a size class.

CDR3nt: TGCGCCAGCAGCACAGGACAGGGGAACACTGAAGCTTTCTTT
CDR3aa: CASSTGQGNTEAFF
j_gene: TRBJ1-1
d_gene: TRBD1
v_gene: TRBV5-1
abundance: .

CDR3nt: TGCGCCAGCTCACCGGGGGGTACCCCAGGGACCCAGTACTTC
CDR3aa: CASSPGGTPGTQYF
j_gene: TRBJ2-5
d_gene: TRBD2
v_gene: TRBV5-1
abundance: .

CDR3nt: TGTGCCAGCAGCCAAGTTCGGTTAAGCGGGGGTTATGAGCAGTTCTTC
CDR3aa: CASSQVRLSGGYEQFF
j_gene: TRBJ2-1
d_gene: TRBD2
v_gene: TRBV4-2
abundance: .

CDR3nt: TGTGCCAGCAGTGACTCCGGGAGGGGTGAGCAGTTCTTC
CDR3aa: CASSDSGRGEQFF
j_gene: TRBJ2-1
d_gene: TRBD2
v_gene: TRBV6-4
abundance: .

CDR3nt: TGTGCCAGCAGTGAGGATCGCGGATATTCACCCCTCCACTTT
CDR3aa: CASSEDRGYSPLHF
j_gene: TRBJ1-6
d_gene: .
v_gene: TRBV2
abundance: few

CDR3nt: TGTGCCAGCAGCCTCATTCAGCTAGGAAGTGAAGCTTTCTTT
CDR3aa: CASSLIQLGSEAFF
j_gene: TRBJ1-1
d_gene: .
v_gene: TRBV3-1/TRBV3-2
abundance: .

CDR3nt: TGCAGTGCTAGTCGGGCAGGGGGTATGATAGCTGAAGCTTTCTTT
CDR3aa: CSASRAGGMIAEAFF
j_gene: TRBJ1-1
d_gene: TRBD1
v_gene: TRBV20-1
abundance: .

CDR3nt: TGTGCCAGCAGTTACCCGGGACTAGACGAGCAGTACTTC
CDR3aa: CASSYPGLDEQYF
j_gene: TRBJ2-7
d_gene: TRBD2
v_gene: TRBV6-6
abundance: once

CDR3nt: TGTGCCAGCCGTGCCTGGGGCGGTACCTACGAGCAGTACTTC
CDR3aa: CASRAWGGTYEQYF
j_gene: TRBJ2-7
d_gene: .
v_gene: TRBV27
abundance: .

CDR3nt: TGTGCCAGCAGTGAAGAGCTGCCTGAGCAGTTCTTC
CDR3aa: CASSEELPEQFF
j_gene: TRBJ2-1
d_gene: .
v_gene: TRBV2
abundance: once

CDR3nt: TGTGCCAGCAGCTTATCAGTCACCGGGGAGCTGTTTTTT
CDR3aa: CASSLSVTGELFF
j_gene: TRBJ2-2
d_gene: .
v_gene: TRBV7-3
abundance: .

CDR3nt: TGTGCCAGCTCAAGCGGGGCAGCGAACACCGGGGAGCTGTTTTTT
CDR3aa: CASSSGAANTGELFF
j_gene: TRBJ2-2
d_gene: TRBD2
v_gene: TRBV7-6
abundance: .

CDR3nt: TGTGCCAGCAGCCCACGGACGGCTGTTACAGGGGGCTACACCTTC
CDR3aa: CASSPRTAVTGGYTF
j_gene: TRBJ1-2
d_gene: .
v_gene: TRBV7-2
abundance: .

CDR3nt: TGTGCCAGCAGTTGGGTCGGGACTAGCGGGGGGCCGGGAGAGCAGTTCTTC
CDR3aa: CASSWVGTSGGPGEQFF
j_gene: TRBJ2-1
d_gene: TRBD2
v_gene: TRBV6-2/TRBV6-3
abundance: .

CDR3nt: TGTGCCAGCAGCGTTAGCGGAGCTCTCTCCTACGAGCAGTACTTC
CDR3aa: CASSVSGALSYEQYF
j_gene: TRBJ2-7
d_gene: .
v_gene: TRBV5-5
abundance: .